The 2 T cell receptor beta chains below come from one sample, sequenced in a study of blood T cell repertoires in COVID-19. This table comes from immunoSEQ multiplex PCR, and its TCRdb copy is limited to in-frame clones, with some not included. The top ten hold 5.5% to 7% of the sample, which has around 200,000 clones, around 84% seen once. Material: peripheral blood. The receptors shown here come from an elderly man with acute or convalescent COVID-19.

The chain joins TRBV3-1 (or the pseudogene TRBV3-2) to TRBJ2-3, with D perhaps TRBD2 (6 bases). V dropped 3 bases and J dropped 4 bases, with 14 bases sitting between them. Germline V lookup: CDR1 LGHDT, CDR2 YNNKEL (reference sequence). The CDR3 runs to 15 residues. The CDR3 is CASSQAGRFADTQYF. CDR3 bases: TGTGCCAGCAGCCAGGCCGGGAGATTCGCAGATACGCAGTATTTT.

This clone turned up a few times. V gene TRBV6-6 combines with J gene TRBJ2-3, with 8 positions matching TRBD2. V trimming: 4 bases; J trimming: 2 bases; junction bases outside the gene matches: 5. Germline V gene lookup returns CDR1 MNHNY and CDR2 SVGAGI (reference sequence). This CDR3 has 15 amino acids. The CDR3 sequence is CASSSSGSFTDTQYF. CDR3 DNA: TGTGCCAGCAGTTCAAGCGGGAGCTTCACAGATACGCAGTATTTT.